This record looks at one T cell receptor beta chain sequence and its context. Its antigen remains unknown. TCRdb keeps only in-frame clones here, not all; method: immunoSEQ multiplex PCR. The table has millions of clones, roughly 96% seen once. This entry is derived from a study of shared clonotypes between healthy human individuals. Germline CDR1 is MNHEY and CDR2 is SMNVEV (reference sequence). Trimming took off 0 bases at V and 5 bases at J, with 19 bases between the two ends. CDR3 size: 17 residues. Findings and caveats of the study: The study sampled only blood, and tissue repertoires likely differ. Among donors, sharing of clonotypes was expected to be affected by sequencing depth.

The source is a man aged 18 to 29 in good health. Sample: naive CD4+ T cells sorted from blood. Subset in this sample: CD45RA+ positively selected. The rearrangement links TRBV27 to TRBJ1-1; a possible D gene is TRBD1 (6 bases). The CDR3, as DNA: TGTGCCAGCAGTTTATCCGGGGGCGGGGGCCCCAATACTGAAGCTTTCTTT. Translation gives CASSLSGGGGPNTEAFF.